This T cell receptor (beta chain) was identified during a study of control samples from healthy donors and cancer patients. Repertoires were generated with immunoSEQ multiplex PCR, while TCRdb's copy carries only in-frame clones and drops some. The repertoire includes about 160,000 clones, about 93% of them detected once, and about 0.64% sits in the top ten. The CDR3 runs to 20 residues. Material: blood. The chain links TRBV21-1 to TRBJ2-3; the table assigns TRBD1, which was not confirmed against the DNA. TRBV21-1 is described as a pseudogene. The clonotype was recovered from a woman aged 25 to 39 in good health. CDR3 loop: CASSNPGGTGGIRSGDTQYF. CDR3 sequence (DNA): TGTGCCAGCAGCAACCCGGGGGGGACAGGGGGTATCCGCTCCGGGGATACGCAGTATTTT.